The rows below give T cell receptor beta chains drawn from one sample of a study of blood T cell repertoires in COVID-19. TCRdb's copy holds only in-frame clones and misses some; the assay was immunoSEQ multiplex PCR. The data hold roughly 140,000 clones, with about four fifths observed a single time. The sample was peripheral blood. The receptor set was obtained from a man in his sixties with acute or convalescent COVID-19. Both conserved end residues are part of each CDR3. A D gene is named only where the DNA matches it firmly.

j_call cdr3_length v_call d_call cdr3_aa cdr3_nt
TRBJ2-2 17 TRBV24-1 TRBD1 CAISELTGGVGTGELFF TGTGCCATCAGTGAGCTTACAGGGGGCGTAGGGACCGGGGAGCTGTTTTTT
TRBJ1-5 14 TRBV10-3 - CAISEERGPQPQHF TGTGCCATCAGTGAAGAGCGGGGTCCCCAGCCCCAGCATTTT
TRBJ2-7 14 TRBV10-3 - CAISRTASSYEQYF TGTGCCATCAGCCGGACAGCGAGCTCCTACGAGCAGTACTTC
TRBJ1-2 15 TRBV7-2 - CASSLMLGGEGGYTF TGTGCCAGCAGCTTAATGTTGGGGGGAGAGGGTGGCTACACCTTC
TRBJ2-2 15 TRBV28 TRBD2 CASLTSGKNTGELFF TGTGCCAGCCTGACTAGCGGGAAGAACACCGGGGAGCTGTTTTTT
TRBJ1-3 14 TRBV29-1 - CSTRDTNSGNTIYF TGCAGCACCCGGGACACAAACTCTGGAAACACCATATATTTT
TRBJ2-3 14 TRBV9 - CASSVGLATDTQYF TGTGCCAGCAGCGTAGGGCTTGCCACAGATACGCAGTATTTT
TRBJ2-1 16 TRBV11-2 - CASSLDGREGYNEQFF TGTGCCAGCAGCTTAGACGGGCGGGAAGGGTACAATGAGCAGTTCTTC
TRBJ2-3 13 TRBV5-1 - CASSSAGTDTQYF TGCGCCAGCAGCTCGGCCGGGACAGATACGCAGTATTTT
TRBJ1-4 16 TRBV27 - CASRNNRVGFNEKLFF TGTGCCAGCAGAAACAACAGGGTAGGGTTTAATGAAAAACTGTTTTTT
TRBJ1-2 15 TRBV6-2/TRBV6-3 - CASSYPSQAQFGYTF TGTGCCAGCAGTTATCCCTCGCAGGCTCAATTTGGCTACACCTTC
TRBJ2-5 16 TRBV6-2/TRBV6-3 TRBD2 CASSYRAGEPSKTQYF TGTGCCAGCAGTTACCGAGCGGGAGAACCGTCGAAGACCCAGTACTTC
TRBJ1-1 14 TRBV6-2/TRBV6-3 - CASSWGTGPTEAFF TGTGCCAGCAGTTGGGGAACAGGGCCCACTGAAGCTTTCTTT
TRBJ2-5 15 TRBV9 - CASSVAPLAQETQYF TGTGCCAGCAGCGTAGCTCCACTAGCCCAAGAGACCCAGTACTTC
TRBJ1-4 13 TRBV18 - CASSPPGREKLFF TGTGCCAGCTCACCACCGGGCCGGGAAAAACTGTTTTTT
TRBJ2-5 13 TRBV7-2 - CASSARGRETQYF TGTGCCAGCAGTGCCCGGGGGAGGGAGACCCAGTACTTC
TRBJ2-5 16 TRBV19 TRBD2 CASSDPAGGVRETQYF TGTGCCAGTAGTGACCCTGCGGGAGGGGTTCGGGAGACCCAGTACTTC
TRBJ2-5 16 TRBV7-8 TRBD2 CASSLELAGGRETQYF TGTGCCAGCAGCTTAGAACTAGCGGGGGGGCGAGAGACCCAGTACTTC
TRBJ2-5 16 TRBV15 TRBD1 CATSRRTGSAQETQYF TGTGCCACCAGCAGAAGGACAGGGAGTGCCCAAGAGACCCAGTACTTC
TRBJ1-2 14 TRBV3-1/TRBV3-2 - CASSQRTRQSGYTF TGTGCCAGCAGCCAACGGACGAGGCAATCGGGATACACCTTC